Below are 14 T cell receptor beta chains sequenced from a single sample in a study of blood T cell repertoires in COVID-19 (TCRdb year 2020). Library prep was done by the immunoSEQ multiplex PCR assay. Imported from immuneACCESS, the table was reduced by TCRdb to in-frame sequences with V and J called. These copies leave out some clones; in studies compared against another copy, an unresolved V gene accounts for under half, and the cause of the remainder is not known. Present in this sample are 50,000 to 75,000 clones, roughly 87% of which were seen just once. Together, the top ten hold more than 4.5% of the sample. Sequences were obtained from peripheral blood. The receptors shown here come from a man older than 75 in a cohort sampled during active COVID-19.

The chain links TRBV19 to TRBJ1-1; possibly TRBD1 for D (5 bases). The CDR3 is 15 amino acids. Trimming stripped 3 bases from V and 0 bases from J, with 11 bases between. The germline V gene encodes CDR1 LNHDA and CDR2 SQIVND (reference sequence). The DNA of the CDR3 is TGTGCCAGTAGTATTGGGGCACAGATGAACACTGAAGCTTTCTTT. Protein product: CASSIGAQMNTEAFF.

This chain uses TRBV3-1 (or the pseudogene TRBV3-2) with TRBJ1-2, with 8 positions matching TRBD1. The germline gives CDR1 LGHDT, CDR2 YNNKEL (reference sequence). J was trimmed by 6 bases and V by 2 bases; bases with no gene match: 2. The CDR3 loop spans 13 amino acids. CDR3 residues: CASSQSGGNGYTF. CDR3 nucleotides: TGTGCCAGCAGCCAATCAGGGGGCAATGGCTACACCTTC.

The rearrangement joins TRBV30 to TRBJ1-2; 7 bases are shared with TRBD1. The V gene's germline CDR1 is GTSNPN and CDR2 SVGIG (reference sequence). CDR3 length: 16 amino acids. Trimming at V came to 0 bases and at J to 2 bases, leaving 9 bases not matched to a gene. The CDR3 sequence is CAWSVSGGGANYGYTF. Here the CDR3 DNA reads TGTGCCTGGAGTGTATCGGGAGGGGGCGCGAACTATGGCTACACCTTC.

The V gene is TRBV5-5, the J gene TRBJ2-5, with 8 bases identical to TRBD2. Germline V gives CDR1 SGHKS, CDR2 YYEKEE (reference sequence). Germline trimming cut 1 base from V and 5 bases from J; bases unmatched to any gene: 10. This CDR3 spans 16 amino acids. The CDR3 DNA sequence: TGTGCCAGCAGCTTGATCCCGGGAGGGGTAATGGAGACCCAGTACTTC. As protein: CASSLIPGGVMETQYF. The full variable domain, completed using reference TRBV5-5 and TRBJ2-5, is DAGVTQSPTHLIKTRGQQVTLRCSPISGHKSVSWYQQVLGQGPQFIFQYYEKEERGRGNFPDRFSARQFPNYSSELNVNALLLGDSALYLCASSLIPGGVMETQYFGPGTRLLVL.

The J gene is TRBJ1-2, the V gene TRBV19, with TRBD1 matching over 7 bases. The germline V gene has CDR1 LNHDA and CDR2 SQIVND (reference sequence). V shed 5 bases, J shed 7 bases, and the junction held 13 bases outside the gene matches. The CDR3 covers 15 residues. CDR3 loop: CASSPEWDSYGGYTF. The CDR3, as DNA: TGTGCCAGTAGTCCTGAATGGGACAGTTATGGTGGCTACACCTTC.

This sequence joins TRBV9 and TRBJ2-2; tentatively, D is TRBD1 (7 bases). V dropped 3 bases and J dropped 7 bases, with 19 bases sitting between them. Germline CDR1 and CDR2: SGDLS and YYNGEE. This CDR3 has 16 residues. The CDR3 nucleotides are TGTGCCAGCAGCGCCAGACCAGGGGGGCAGTTCGGGGAGCTGTTTTTT. It specifies CASSARPGGQFGELFF.

V and J are TRBV6-2 or TRBV6-3 and TRBJ2-7; 10 bases agree with TRBD1. The V segment lost 6 bases and the J segment 3 bases; nucleotides outside the gene matches: 8. The CDR3 is 15 amino acids. The germline V gene encodes CDR1 MNHEY and CDR2 SVGEGT. The chain's CDR3 is CASSPMTGGSYEQYF. The CDR3 coding sequence is TGTGCCAGCAGCCCCATGACAGGGGGCAGCTACGAGCAGTACTTC.

V gene TRBV5-1 combines with J gene TRBJ2-7, with TRBD2 matching over 7 bases. The V and J ends lost 4 bases and 2 bases, in that order; junction bases with no gene match: 15. The CDR3 extends over 17 amino acids. Germline V gene lookup returns CDR1 SGHRS and CDR2 YFSETQ. The CDR3, as DNA: TGCGCCAGCAGCCCGGGGCACGGAACTAGCGTGGCCTACGAGCAGTACTTC. It yields the protein CASSPGHGTSVAYEQYF.

The V and J genes are TRBV5-1 and TRBJ2-4, with TRBD1 identical over 9 bases. The germline CDR1 and CDR2 sequences are SGHRS and YFSETQ. V gave up 3 bases and J gave up 4 bases; unmatched junction bases: 5. The CDR3 is 15 amino acids. CDR3 residues: CASSWGQGGKNIQYF. In nucleotides, the CDR3 is TGCGCCAGCAGCTGGGGACAGGGAGGAAAAAACATTCAGTACTTC.

V gene TRBV19 combines with J gene TRBJ2-1; maybe TRBD2 (6 bases). The CDR3 consists of 15 residues. Per the germline V gene, CDR1 is LNHDA and CDR2 is SQIVND (reference sequence). Trimming removed 8 bases from V and 6 bases from J, with 20 bases in between. The CDR3 nucleotides are TGTGCCAGTGGATCCCCCCGCGGGATGTCCAATGAGCAGTTCTTC. Translating it yields CASGSPRGMSNEQFF.

This chain connects TRBV2 to TRBJ1-1, with D hard to call. Germline V gene lookup returns CDR1 SNHLY and CDR2 FYNNEI. The CDR3 has 13 residues. V was clipped by 4 bases and J by 0 bases, with 6 bases between them. The CDR3 nucleotides are TGTGCCAGCAGTGCCGCTATGAACACTGAAGCTTTCTTT. As protein: CASSAAMNTEAFF.

The rearrangement uses TRBV6-6 and TRBJ2-2; the match to TRBD2 covers 8 bases. From germline, CDR1 is MNHNY and CDR2 SVGAGI (reference sequence). Trimming at V came to 6 bases and at J to 5 bases, leaving 2 bases not matched to a gene. The CDR3 runs 13 residues. CDR3 bases: TGTGCCAGCAGCGGGAGGGAAACCGGGGAGCTGTTTTTT. Translation gives CASSGRETGELFF.

The V gene is TRBV9, the J gene TRBJ2-5; 9 bases line up with TRBD2. The CDR3 runs to 18 residues. Per germline, CDR1 SGDLS and CDR2 YYNGEE. The V gene end was trimmed by 3 bases and the J gene end by 2 bases; junction bases not matched to a gene: 14. The CDR3 DNA follows: TGTGCCAGCAGCGGGGACTTCGCGGGGGGGCTGTCGCAAGAGACCCAGTACTTC. Translating gives CASSGDFAGGLSQETQYF.

The chain is built from TRBV18 and TRBJ1-6, with D maybe TRBD1 (6 bases). Germline CDR1 KGHSH, CDR2 LQKENI. CDR3 length: 16 amino acids. V was cut by 2 bases and J by 10 bases, with 18 bases left in between. CDR3 sequence reads: CASSPTLGDIVSPLHF. The DNA for the CDR3 is TGTGCCAGCTCACCAACTTTAGGGGACATCGTCTCACCCCTCCACTTT.